A selection of T cell receptor beta chains follows, all from one sample in a study of blood T cell repertoires in COVID-19. The table came from immunoSEQ multiplex PCR; TCRdb's copy has only in-frame clones and leaves some out. The sample holds some 110,000 clones, roughly 81% seen once. Sequencing was carried out using peripheral blood. The source of these receptors is a man aged 40-55 years with acute or convalescent COVID-19. The CDR3 runs from the conserved cysteine through the conserved F or W. A D gene is named only where the DNA matches it firmly. Clone size is shown for a subset of rows, as once, few, many or a class of expanded clone.

abundance | j_gene | d_gene | v_gene | len | CDR3aa | CDR3nt
NA | TRBJ2-4 | NA | TRBV13 | 16 | CASSQFRELAKNIQYF | TGTGCCAGCAGCCAATTCAGGGAACTAGCCAAAAACATTCAGTACTTC
once | TRBJ1-1 | TRBD1 | TRBV7-2 | 16 | CASSGPGTGLRTEAFF | TGTGCCAGCAGCGGTCCCGGGACAGGGTTAAGGACTGAAGCTTTCTTT
NA | TRBJ2-3 | TRBD2 | TRBV5-3 | 16 | CARSMTSGGGKDTQYF | TGTGCCAGAAGCATGACTAGCGGGGGCGGGAAAGATACGCAGTATTTT
NA | TRBJ1-1 | NA | TRBV14 | 14 | CASSQGNRYTEAFF | TGTGCCAGCAGCCAAGGGAACAGGTACACTGAAGCTTTCTTT
NA | TRBJ2-1 | TRBD2 | TRBV3-1/TRBV3-2 | 16 | CASTLRDSGPYNEQFF | TGTGCCAGCACGCTCCGGGATAGCGGGCCGTACAATGAGCAGTTCTTC
NA | TRBJ1-2 | TRBD1 | TRBV2 | 16 | CASEGHRGRRNYGYTF | TGTGCCAGCGAGGGGCACAGGGGGCGCCGAAACTATGGCTACACCTTC
NA | TRBJ2-3 | NA | TRBV6-5 | 15 | CASSYSSSGTDTQYF | TGTGCCAGCAGTTACTCTTCTAGCGGCACAGATACGCAGTATTTT
NA | TRBJ2-3 | TRBD2 | TRBV7-2 | 15 | CASSLGAGGTDTQYF | TGTGCCAGCAGCTTAGGAGCGGGGGGCACAGATACGCAGTATTTT
NA | TRBJ1-1 | NA | TRBV5-5 | 14 | CASSLGLFGTEAFF | TGTGCCAGCAGCTTGGGTCTGTTCGGCACTGAAGCTTTCTTT
NA | TRBJ1-4 | NA | TRBV28 | 14 | CASSLNGWNEKLFF | TGTGCCAGCAGTTTAAACGGGTGGAATGAAAAACTGTTTTTT
NA | TRBJ1-2 | NA | TRBV14 | 12 | CASSPGFYGYTF | TGTGCCAGCAGCCCAGGGTTCTATGGCTACACCTTC
NA | TRBJ2-3 | TRBD2 | TRBV3-1/TRBV3-2 | 16 | CASSQWLAGATDTQYF | TGTGCCAGCAGCCAGTGGCTAGCGGGCGCCACAGATACGCAGTATTTT
NA | TRBJ2-7 | NA | TRBV6-5 | 14 | CASSPTGVRYEQYF | TGTGCCAGCAGTCCGACCGGAGTGCGGTACGAGCAGTACTTC
NA | TRBJ2-2 | TRBD2 | TRBV5-1 | 15 | CASSDSGGGTGELFF | TGCGCCAGCAGCGATAGCGGGGGGGGCACCGGGGAGCTGTTTTTT
NA | TRBJ2-2 | TRBD2 | TRBV27 | 16 | CASSFVAGGLTGELFF | TGTGCCAGCAGTTTTGTAGCGGGGGGGCTTACCGGGGAGCTGTTTTTT
NA | TRBJ2-3 | NA | TRBV7-9 | 16 | CASSPREPTSTDTQYF | TGTGCCAGCAGCCCACGGGAACCCACTAGCACAGATACGCAGTATTTT
NA | TRBJ1-3 | TRBD1 | TRBV30 | 13 | CAWKRTGGNTIYF | TGTGCCTGGAAAAGGACAGGGGGAAACACCATATATTTT
NA | TRBJ2-5 | TRBD2 | TRBV6-4 | 14 | CARGTSGGEETQYF | TGTGCCAGAGGGACTAGCGGGGGGGAAGAGACCCAGTACTTC